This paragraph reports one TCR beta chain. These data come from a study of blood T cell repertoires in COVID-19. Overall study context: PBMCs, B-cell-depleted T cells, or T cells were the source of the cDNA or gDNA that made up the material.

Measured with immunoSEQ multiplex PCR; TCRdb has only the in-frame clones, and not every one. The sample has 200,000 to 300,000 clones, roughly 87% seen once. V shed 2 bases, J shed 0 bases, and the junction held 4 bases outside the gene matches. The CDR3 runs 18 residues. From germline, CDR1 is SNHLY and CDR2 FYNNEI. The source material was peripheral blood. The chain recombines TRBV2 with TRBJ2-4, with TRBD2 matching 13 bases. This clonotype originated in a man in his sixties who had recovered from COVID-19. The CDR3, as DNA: TGTGCCAGCAGTGAACGACTAGCGGGGGGCATAGCCAAAAACATTCAGTACTTC. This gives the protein CASSERLAGGIAKNIQYF.